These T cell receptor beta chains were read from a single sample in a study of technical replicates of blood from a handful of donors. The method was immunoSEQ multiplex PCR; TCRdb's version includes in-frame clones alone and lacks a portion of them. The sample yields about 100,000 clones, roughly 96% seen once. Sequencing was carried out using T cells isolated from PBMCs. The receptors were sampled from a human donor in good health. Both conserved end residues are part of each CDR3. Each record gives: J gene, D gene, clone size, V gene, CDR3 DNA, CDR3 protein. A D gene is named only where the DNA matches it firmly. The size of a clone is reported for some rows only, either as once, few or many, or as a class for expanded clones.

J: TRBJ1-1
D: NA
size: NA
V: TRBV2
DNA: TGTGCCAGCAGTGATACGAGGGAAAGTGGGAACACTGAAGCTTTCTTT
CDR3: CASSDTRESGNTEAFF

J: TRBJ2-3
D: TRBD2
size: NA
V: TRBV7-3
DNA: TGTGCCAGCAGCTTAGCTAGCGGGGGCACAGATACGCAGTATTTT
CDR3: CASSLASGGTDTQYF

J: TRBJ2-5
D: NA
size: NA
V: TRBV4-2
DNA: TGTGCCAGCAGCCATGGCGGTCAAGAGACCCAGTACTTC
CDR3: CASSHGGQETQYF

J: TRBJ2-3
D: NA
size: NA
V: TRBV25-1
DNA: TGTGCCAGCAGTGAATCGGGGGACGCAGATACGCAGTATTTT
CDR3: CASSESGDADTQYF

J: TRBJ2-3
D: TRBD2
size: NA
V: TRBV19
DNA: TGTGCCAGTAGTATAAATCCGGGAGGGTCCACAGATACGCAGTATTTT
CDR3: CASSINPGGSTDTQYF

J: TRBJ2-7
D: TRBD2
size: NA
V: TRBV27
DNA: TGTGCCAGCCCCCCCCACCTAGCGGGAGGCCACCTCCACTCCTACGAGCAGTACTTC
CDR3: CASPPHLAGGHLHSYEQYF

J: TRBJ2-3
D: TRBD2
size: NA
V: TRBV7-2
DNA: TGTGCCAGCAGCTTACAGACTAGCGGGAGTCTCACAGATACGCAGTATTTT
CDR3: CASSLQTSGSLTDTQYF

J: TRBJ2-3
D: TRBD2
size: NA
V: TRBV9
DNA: TGTGCCAGCAGCGTATTAGCGGGAGTTAGAGATACACAGTATTTT
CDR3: CASSVLAGVRDTQYF

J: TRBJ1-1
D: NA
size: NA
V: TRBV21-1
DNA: TGTGCCATCCCCCAGGGAGGTACTGAAGCTTTCTTT
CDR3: CAIPQGGTEAFF

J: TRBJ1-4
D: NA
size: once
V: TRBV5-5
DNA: TGTGCCAGCAGCTTGGGACTCGTTGAAAAACTGTTTTTT
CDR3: CASSLGLVEKLFF

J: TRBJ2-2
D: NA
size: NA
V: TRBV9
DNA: TGTGCCAGCAGCGTCGGGACTGAGAGGGGTTTCCCCGGGGAGCTGTTTTTT
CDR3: CASSVGTERGFPGELFF

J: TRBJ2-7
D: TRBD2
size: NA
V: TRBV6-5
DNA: TGTGCCAGCAGTCGACCGGGACTAGCGGGTCACGAGCAGTACTTC
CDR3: CASSRPGLAGHEQYF

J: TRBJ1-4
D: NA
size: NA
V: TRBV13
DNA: TGTGCCAGCAGCTTGGAGGGGGGGAATGAAAAACTGTTTTTT
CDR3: CASSLEGGNEKLFF

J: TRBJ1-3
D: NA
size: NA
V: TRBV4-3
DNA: TGCGCCAGCAGCCCTTCCACCGGAGCTTCTGGAAACACCATATATTTT
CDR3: CASSPSTGASGNTIYF

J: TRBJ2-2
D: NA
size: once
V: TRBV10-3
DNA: TGTGCCATCAGTGAAGGGGAAGCCGGGGAGCTGTTTTTT
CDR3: CAISEGEAGELFF

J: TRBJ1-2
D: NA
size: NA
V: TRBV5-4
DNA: TGTGCCAGCAGCTTGGACGGAGGATATGGCTACACCTTC
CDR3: CASSLDGGYGYTF

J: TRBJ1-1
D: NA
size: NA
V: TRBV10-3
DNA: TGTGCCATCAGTGCCGGGTCTGGAATAGAAGCTTTCTTT
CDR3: CAISAGSGIEAFF

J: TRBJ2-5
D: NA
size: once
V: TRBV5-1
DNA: TGCGCCAGCAGCTTGTCTACGGGCCGACAGGACCAAGAGACCCAGTACTTC
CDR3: CASSLSTGRQDQETQYF

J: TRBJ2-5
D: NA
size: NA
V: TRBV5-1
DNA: TGCGCCAGCAGCTTAGCCCCCGGGGGGCGCGAGACCCAGTACTTC
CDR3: CASSLAPGGRETQYF

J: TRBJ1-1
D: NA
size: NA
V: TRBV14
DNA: TGTGCCAGCAGCCAGGGGGGTCCCCTCGACATGAACACTGAAGCTTTCTTT
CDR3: CASSQGGPLDMNTEAFF

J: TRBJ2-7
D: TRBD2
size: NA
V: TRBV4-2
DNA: TGTGCCAGCAGCCAAGGTCCGGGGGGGGACGGCTACGAGCAGTACTTC
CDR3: CASSQGPGGDGYEQYF

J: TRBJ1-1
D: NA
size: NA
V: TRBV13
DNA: TGTGCCAGCAGCCCGCCAGACTGGACATCCGCTGAAGCTTTCTTT
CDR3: CASSPPDWTSAEAFF

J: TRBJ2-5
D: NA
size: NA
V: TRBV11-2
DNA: TGTGCCAGCAGCTTAGGGGCACCCCAAGAGACCCAGTACTTC
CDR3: CASSLGAPQETQYF

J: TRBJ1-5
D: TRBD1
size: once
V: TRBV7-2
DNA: TGTGCCAGCAGCCCAGGGGGAAATCAGCCCCAGCATTTT
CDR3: CASSPGGNQPQHF

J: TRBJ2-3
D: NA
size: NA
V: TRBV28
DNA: TGTGCCAGCAGCCCTTGGAGTACTAGCACAGATACGCAGTATTTT
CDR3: CASSPWSTSTDTQYF

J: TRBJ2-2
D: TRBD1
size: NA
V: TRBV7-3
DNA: TGTGCCAGCAGCCCTTGGACAGGGATCAACACCGGGGAGCTGTTTTTT
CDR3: CASSPWTGINTGELFF

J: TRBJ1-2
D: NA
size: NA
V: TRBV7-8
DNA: TGTGCCAGCAGCTTCACTCTCGTCTATGGCTACACCTTC
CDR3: CASSFTLVYGYTF

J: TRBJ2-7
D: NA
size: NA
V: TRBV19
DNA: TGTGCCAGTAGTATAGGCCCGACAGGATTCGAGCAGTACTTC
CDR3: CASSIGPTGFEQYF

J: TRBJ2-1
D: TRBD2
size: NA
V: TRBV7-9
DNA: TGTGCCAGCAGCGATCATAGCGGGACCTCCTACAATGAGCAGTTCTTC
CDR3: CASSDHSGTSYNEQFF

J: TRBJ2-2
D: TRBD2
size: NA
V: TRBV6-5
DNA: TGTGCCAGCGAGGCTAGCGGGAGGGCCGGGGAGCTGTTTTTT
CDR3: CASEASGRAGELFF

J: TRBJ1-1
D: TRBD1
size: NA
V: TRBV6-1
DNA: TGTGCCAGCAGTGAATATGGACAGGGGATGGAAGCTTTCTTT
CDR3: CASSEYGQGMEAFF

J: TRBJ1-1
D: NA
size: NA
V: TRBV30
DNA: TGTGCCTGGAGGCCAGGGAACACTGAAGCTTTCTTT
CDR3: CAWRPGNTEAFF

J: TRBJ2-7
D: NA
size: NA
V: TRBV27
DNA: TGTGCCAGCAGTTTATCTCCCGGGTATAGCGAGCAGTACTTC
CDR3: CASSLSPGYSEQYF

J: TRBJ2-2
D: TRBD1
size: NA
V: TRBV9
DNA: TGTGCCAGCAGCTTTGGGACAGGGAAGACCGGGGAGCTGTTTTTT
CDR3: CASSFGTGKTGELFF

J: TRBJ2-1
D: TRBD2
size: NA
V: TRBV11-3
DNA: TGTGCCAGCAGCTTAGCCGGGACTAGCGGGAGGGACGAGCAGTTCTTC
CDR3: CASSLAGTSGRDEQFF

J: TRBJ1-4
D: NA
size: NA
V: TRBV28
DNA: TGTGCCAGCAGTTTGGACGGGGGACCTAATGAAAAACTGTTTTTT
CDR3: CASSLDGGPNEKLFF

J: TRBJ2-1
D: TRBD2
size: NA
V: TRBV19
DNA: TGTGCCAGTAGTATGGCTTCTAGCGGGACAACCTACAATGAGCAGTTCTTC
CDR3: CASSMASSGTTYNEQFF

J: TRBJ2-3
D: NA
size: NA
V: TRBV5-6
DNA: TGTGCCAGCAGCTTCGCAGATACGCAGTATTTT
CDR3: CASSFADTQYF

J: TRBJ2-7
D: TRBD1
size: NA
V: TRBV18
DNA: TGTGCCAGCTCCACGGGACAGGTGGTGAGTAGGGAGCAGTACTTC
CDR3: CASSTGQVVSREQYF

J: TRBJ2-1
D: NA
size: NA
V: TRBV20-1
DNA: TGCAGTGCTAGACTATACAATGAGCAGTTCTTC
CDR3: CSARLYNEQFF